The 7 T cell receptor beta chains presented below share a single source sample, sequenced in a study of T cell repertoires in cytomegalovirus infection. These receptors' targets are unknown. Using its own MiXCR run on the reads, TCRdb lists one record per CDR3 protein. Here the sample spans 700,000 to 950,000 distinct CDR3 sequences, around a third being singletons. The sequencing used cultured CD8+ T cells from PBMCs, collected from culture after CMV antigen stimulation. Receptor source: a human donor in good health (CMV status not recorded). Some clones in this sample may be carry-over from other donors' samples.

V gene TRBV9 combines with J gene TRBJ2-1; D remains ambiguous. This CDR3 comprises 16 residues. Trimming pared 0 bases from V and 2 bases from J, leaving 12 bases between. CDR1 and CDR2 from the germline V gene are SGDLS and YYNGEE. The CDR3 DNA follows: TGTGCCAGCAGCGTAGTTGGGGTCACTACCTACAATGAGCAGTTCTTC. It encodes CASSVVGVTTYNEQFF.

This clonotype came up a few times. J is TRBJ1-1 and V is TRBV4-1; D gene uncertain. Looked up from germline, CDR1 is MGHRA and CDR2 is YSYEKL. Trimming shortened V by 1 base and J by 3 bases, and 9 bases separated the two germline ends. CDR3 length: 14 amino acids. CDR3 sequence reads: CASSQVARDTEAFF. The DNA for the CDR3 is TGCGCCAGCAGCCAAGTGGCAAGGGACACTGAAGCTTTCTTT.

On this clonotype itself: At one boundary the junction diverges from the germline segment, which might be a read error. The chain combines TRBV7-6 with TRBJ2-1; 8 positions match TRBD1. CDR1 is SGHVS and CDR2 is FNYEAQ in the germline V gene. This CDR3 contains 15 residues. The DNA for the CDR3 is TGTGCCAGCAGCTCTAACAGGGGGGCCTACGATGAGCAGTTCTTC. Protein sequence: CASSSNRGAYDEQFF.

Note on this clonotype: The junction departs from germline at one end; a sequencing error may be responsible. V and J are TRBV5-4 and TRBJ1-1, with D unresolved. The germline V gene encodes CDR1 SGHNT and CDR2 YYREEE (reference sequence). This CDR3 spans 12 amino acids. The CDR3 protein is CVSSFGNTEAFF. In nucleotides, the CDR3 is TGTGTCAGCAGCTTTGGTAACACTGAAGCTTTCTTT.

The CDR3 nucleotides are TGTGCCAGCACCAGAGGGGGGCTATACGAGACCCAGTACTTC. It encodes CASTRGGLYETQYF. The chain joins TRBV9 to TRBJ2-5; D may correspond to TRBD1 or TRBD2 (6 bases each). The CDR3 length is 14 residues. The germline V gene has CDR1 SGDLS and CDR2 YYNGEE. V lost 6 bases, J lost 5 bases, and 17 bases lay in between.

This CDR3 reads CASSHSRGQDYEQYF. The CDR3 region has the DNA TGTGCCAGCAGTCACAGTCGCGGACAGGACTACGAGCAGTACTTC. The V gene is TRBV7-9, the J gene TRBJ2-7; 7 bases are a match to TRBD1. CDR1 and CDR2 (germline): SEHNR, FQNEAQ (reference sequence). There are 15 residues in the CDR3. The trim removed 6 bases at V and 3 bases at J, leaving 11 bases unmatched.

In regard to this clonotype: A much bigger clone sits one base away, suggesting this may be a read error. The chain couples TRBV7-9 to TRBJ2-5; D not resolved. CDR3 length: 15 amino acids. Germline lookup yields CDR1 SEHNR and CDR2 FQNEAQ (reference sequence). The V end lost 3 bases, the J end lost 5 bases, and 16 bases lay between the germline ends. CDR3 region: CASSFSVIEGETQYF. Written as DNA, the CDR3 is TGTGCCAGCAGCTTTTCCGTTATCGAAGGCGAGACCCAGTACTTC.